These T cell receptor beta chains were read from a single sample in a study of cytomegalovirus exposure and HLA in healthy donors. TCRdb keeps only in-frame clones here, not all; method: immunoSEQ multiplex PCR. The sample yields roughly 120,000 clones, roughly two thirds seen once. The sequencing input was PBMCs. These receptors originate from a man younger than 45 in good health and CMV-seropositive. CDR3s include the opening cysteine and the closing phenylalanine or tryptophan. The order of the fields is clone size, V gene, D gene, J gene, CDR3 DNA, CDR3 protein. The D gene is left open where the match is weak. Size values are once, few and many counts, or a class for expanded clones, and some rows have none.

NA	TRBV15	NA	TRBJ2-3	TGTGCCACCAGCAAGCGGCAGGAAGGCACAGATACGCAGTATTTT	CATSKRQEGTDTQYF
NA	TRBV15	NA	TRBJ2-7	TGTGCCACCAGCAGAGGCCCTGGGGGGAGCCACGAGCAGTACTTC	CATSRGPGGSHEQYF
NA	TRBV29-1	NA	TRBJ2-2	TGCAGCGGCCGGGATTTCCCCGGGGAGCTGTTTTTT	CSGRDFPGELFF
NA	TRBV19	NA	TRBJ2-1	TGTGCCAGTAGTATTATACCCCTGACCGACGGGGAGCAGTTCTTC	CASSIIPLTDGEQFF
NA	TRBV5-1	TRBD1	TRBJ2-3	TGCGCCAGCAGCCCAGGACAGGTGGATGGCACAGATACGCAGTATTTT	CASSPGQVDGTDTQYF
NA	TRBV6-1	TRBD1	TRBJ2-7	TGTGCCAGCAGTTCTCGGACAGGGAATTACGAGCAGTACTTC	CASSSRTGNYEQYF
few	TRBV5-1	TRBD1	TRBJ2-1	TGCGCCAGCAGCCGGGACAGGGGCGTTGGCAATGAGCAGTTCTTC	CASSRDRGVGNEQFF
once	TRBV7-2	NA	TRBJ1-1	TGTGCCAGCAGCCTCACAGGGATTGAAGCTTTCTTT	CASSLTGIEAFF
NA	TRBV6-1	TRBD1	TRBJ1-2	TGTGCCAGCAGGGGACAGGGCCCTTACTATGGCCACACCTTC	CASRGQGPYYGHTF
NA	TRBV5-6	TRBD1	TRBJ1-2	TGTGCCAGCAGCTCCATACCGGACAGGGCCCTCCCTAGTAGTGGCTACACCTTC	CASSSIPDRALPSSGYTF
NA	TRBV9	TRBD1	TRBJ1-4	TGTGCCAGCAGCGTAGGCGGGACAGGGGGCCAGAAACTGTTTTTT	CASSVGGTGGQKLFF
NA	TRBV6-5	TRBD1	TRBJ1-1	TGTGCCAGCAGTTACGGGACAGGGTGGAACACTGAAGCTTTCTTT	CASSYGTGWNTEAFF
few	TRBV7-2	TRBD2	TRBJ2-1	TGTGCCAACACGATGAGTAGCGGGAGGGCCCTCGCAGACAATGAGCAGTTCTTC	CANTMSSGRALADNEQFF
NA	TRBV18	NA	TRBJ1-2	TGTGCCAGCTCACCACAGGGGGTTAACTATGGCTACACCTTC	CASSPQGVNYGYTF